This T cell receptor beta chain was found in a study of T-cell reconstitution after alpha-beta-depleted transplantation in children (dated by TCRdb to about 2016). Background for the entire study: The study quantitatively tracked T-cell immune reconstitution after TCRalphabeta/CD19-depleted allogeneic hematopoietic cell transplantation in children using TCR repertoire profiling. General study outcomes and caveats: Over the following months the frequencies of hyperexpanded clones went down, and after one year T-cell counts and TCRbeta diversity were mostly credited to newly produced T cells. In some patients, the high TCRbeta diversity seen at day 60 was put down to recipient T cells and intrathymic progenitors that had survived conditioning. Apparently early alphabetaT-cell count recovery about two months after transplant reportedly relied on only several hundred rapidly expanded clones derived from non-depleted graft cells.

The treatment or condition label for this specimen denotes: allogeneic hematopoietic cell transplantation with graft depleted of TCRalphabeta T cells and CD19 B cells. The children who served as transplant recipients had been given grafts of TCRalphabeta/CD19-depleted allogeneic hematopoietic cells. V is reduced by 3 bases and J by 4 bases, leaving a spacing of 13 bases between them. The CDR3 starts with the cysteine, ends with the phenylalanine, and has 15 residues. Left in the record is the CDR3 DNA by itself, 45 bases read in frame from the first base. This clonotype was seen a handful of times. The antigen this receptor binds is unknown. Base quality data are lacking; no much larger clone is found one base away. Library generation was performed with PCR. TCRdb records Illumina HiSeq 2500 as the sequencer. Molecular barcoding was employed in the preparation of TCR libraries, with unique molecular identifiers being used to normalize TCRbeta repertoire quantification. The raw public data were reprocessed by TCRdb itself: fastp quality trimming at Q25, MiXCR clonotype calling, in-frame beta chains only. Rows are unified per CDR3 protein, each entry keeping the most common DNA and genes. This sample lists approximately 210,000 distinct CDR3 sequences; approximately 17% were detected once. The top ten hold about two fifths of the sample.

The sequencing here drew on PBMCs, mostly from graft donor cells, taken 360 days after TCRalphabeta/CD19-depleted stem cell transplant. The origin of this receptor is a male patient aged 2 to 10 who had a stem cell transplant for acute lymphoblastic leukemia, so the T cells may come from the graft donor. The rearranged chain carries TRBV12-3 or TRBV12-4 and TRBJ1-5; a weak D assignment points to TRBD1 (6 bases agree). Here is the DNA: TGTGCCAGCAGTTTCCTCCGCGGACAGAATCAGCCCCAGCATTTT. This codes for CASSFLRGQNQPQHF.